The next 32 T cell receptor beta chains were all read from a single sample in a study of somatic mutations in cytotoxic T cells in rheumatoid arthritis. Method: immunoSEQ multiplex PCR; TCRdb's copy keeps in-frame clones and lacks some. The sample holds roughly 10,000 clones; roughly 85% are singletons and the top ten take about a third. The sequencing input was CD8+ T cells sorted from blood. These receptors came from an adult with rheumatoid arthritis.

A few counts support this clone. The chain recombines TRBV19 with TRBJ1-1; TRBD1 aligns across 9 bases. Germline trimming cut 5 bases from V and 11 bases from J; bases unmatched to any gene: 9. The CDR3 consists of 13 residues. The germline gives CDR1 LNHDA, CDR2 SQIVND (reference sequence). CDR3 sequence (DNA): TGTGCCAGTAGTCAAGGGACAGGGCGAGTGGCTTTCTTT. Protein sequence: CASSQGTGRVAFF.

This sequence joins TRBV29-1 and TRBJ2-7; a weak D match, TRBD2 (5 bases). This CDR3 region has 17 residues. CDR1 is SQVTM, CDR2 ANQGSEA, per germline. Trimming took 2 bases from V and 6 from J, leaving 26 bases between them. In DNA form, the CDR3 reads TGCAGCGTTGAAAGTGTTAAGTTTGGAGGTCTTGGGTTCGAGCAGTACTTC. It codes for CSVESVKFGGLGFEQYF.

The sample holds one count of this clone. V is TRBV9 and J is TRBJ2-7, with D maybe TRBD1 (6 bases). Germline-derived CDR1 and CDR2 are SGDLS and YYNGEE. The CDR3 extends over 12 amino acids. V lost 4 bases and J 6 bases, leaving 11 bases between the germline ends. CDR3 amino acids: CASSSGQLEQYF. DNA for the CDR3: TGTGCCAGCAGCTCCGGACAGCTCGAGCAGTACTTC.

The CDR3 DNA sequence: TGTGCCAGCAGCTTGGTCGGGACAGAAAATCTTGGAAACACCATATATTTT. Translating it yields CASSLVGTENLGNTIYF. The chain recombines TRBV5-4 with TRBJ1-3, with 7 bases matching TRBD1. The CDR3 spans 17 residues. Germline assignment: CDR1 SGHNT and CDR2 YYREEE (reference sequence). Unmatched junction bases numbered 9, after V lost 0 bases and J lost 3 bases.

The chain couples TRBV28 to TRBJ2-1; a weak D match, TRBD1 (6 bases). CDR1 is MDHEN and CDR2 is SYDVKM in the germline V gene. The CDR3 is 13 amino acids. Trimming took 5 bases from V and 11 from J, leaving 16 bases between them. Written as DNA, the CDR3 is TGTGCCAGCAGTGGGTACAGGGATCTAAAGCAGTTCTTC. Amino acids: CASSGYRDLKQFF.

The chain links TRBV4-1 to TRBJ1-1; TRBD1 might be the D (6 bases). CDR1 and CDR2 from the germline V gene are MGHRA and YSYEKL. The CDR3 length is 13 residues. V was pared by 1 base and J by 6 bases, with 9 bases between. CDR3 nucleotide sequence: TGCGCCAGCAGCCAAGTTAGGGGGGCTGAAGCTTTCTTT. Amino acid sequence: CASSQVRGAEAFF.

Only a few counts were recorded for this clone. CDR3 sequence (DNA): TGTGCCAGCAGTCCGCCTACGAGGGAGCAGTACTTC. Translation: CASSPPTREQYF. The chain couples TRBV7-9 to TRBJ2-7, with D unclear. Germline V CDR1 and CDR2: SEHNR, FQNEAQ (reference sequence). The CDR3 runs 12 residues. Trimming took 6 bases from V and 7 from J, leaving 13 bases between them.

This chain connects TRBV19 to TRBJ2-1; D is undetermined. Trimming took off 10 bases at V and 5 bases at J, with 12 bases between the two ends. Germline assignment: CDR1 LNHDA and CDR2 SQIVND (reference sequence). The CDR3 length is 12 residues. CDR3 sequence reads: CAIIDRDNEQFF. The CDR3 DNA is TGTGCCATCATAGACCGGGACAATGAGCAGTTCTTC.

The V and J genes are TRBV2 and TRBJ1-4, with 8 bases fitting TRBD1. This CDR3 spans 17 amino acids. CDR1 and CDR2 (germline): SNHLY, FYNNEI. Unmatched junction bases numbered 6, after V lost 3 bases and J lost 0 bases. The CDR3 reads CASSDRGTGATNEKLFF. Here the CDR3 DNA reads TGTGCCAGCAGTGATAGAGGGACAGGAGCAACTAATGAAAAACTGTTTTTT.

The chain uses TRBV27 and TRBJ2-3; the D is unclear. Germline CDR1 reads MNHEY; CDR2 reads SMNVEV (reference sequence). This CDR3 region has 12 residues. The V end lost 4 bases, the J end lost 4 bases, and 6 bases lay between the germline ends. The chain's CDR3 is CASSSMADTQYF. CDR3 coding DNA: TGTGCCAGCAGTTCAATGGCAGATACGCAGTATTTT.

CDR3 coding DNA: TGTGCCAGCAGGACCGGGACAGGGCAAGCTAATGAAAAACTGTTTTTT. Amino acid sequence: CASRTGTGQANEKLFF. This chain connects TRBV28 to TRBJ1-4, with TRBD1 matching 9 bases. This CDR3 has 16 residues. V shed 6 bases and J 3 bases; nucleotides not matched to a gene: 8. In germline, CDR1 is MDHEN, CDR2 SYDVKM.

The chain has TRBV12-5 and TRBJ1-1; D unresolved. This CDR3 region has 17 residues. Germline V gives CDR1 LGHNT, CDR2 FRNRAP. V shed 0 bases and J shed 0 bases, with 14 bases lying between them. The CDR3 nucleotides are TGTGCTAGTGGTTTGGTACTCCAGGAGGCCATGAACACTGAAGCTTTCTTT. Its translation: CASGLVLQEAMNTEAFF.

The V gene is TRBV6-5, the J gene TRBJ2-7, with D unclear. The CDR3 extends over 11 amino acids. V lost 3 bases and J 3 bases, leaving 3 bases between the germline ends. Germline values: CDR1 MNHEY, CDR2 SVGAGI. Written as DNA, the CDR3 is TGTGCCAGCAGTTATCTCTACGAGCAGTACTTC. Protein product: CASSYLYEQYF.

The rearrangement links TRBV4-1 to TRBJ2-7; the D gene is possibly TRBD1 (5 bases). V was clipped by 0 bases and J by 1 base, with 7 bases between them. The CDR3 covers 14 residues. Germline V gene data show CDR1 as MGHRA and CDR2 as YSYEKL. In nucleotides, the CDR3 is TGCGCCAGCAGCCAAGATCAGGGATCCTACGAGCAGTACTTC. As protein: CASSQDQGSYEQYF.

This chain uses TRBV29-1 with TRBJ2-3; 11 bases are shared with TRBD2. J lost 5 bases, V lost 6 bases, and 13 bases had no gene match. This CDR3 comprises 16 residues. The germline gives CDR1 SQVTM, CDR2 ANQGSEA. The CDR3 DNA reads as TGCAGCGTGAGGCTAGCGGGAGGAAAGGAGGGAGATACGCAGTATTTT. This sequence encodes CSVRLAGGKEGDTQYF.

The chain uses TRBV4-3 and TRBJ2-1; D perhaps matches TRBD2 (7 bases). CDR3 size: 16 residues. Germline CDR1 and CDR2: LGHNA and YSLEER. The ends were cut back, 1 base at V and 3 bases at J, with 13 bases in the middle. CDR3 protein: CASSQAWRGLYNEQFF. CDR3 nucleotides: TGCGCCAGCAGCCAAGCCTGGCGGGGGCTCTACAATGAGCAGTTCTTC.

The chain employs TRBV5-6 and TRBJ1-2; D remains unclear. The germline CDR1 and CDR2 sequences are SGHDT and YYEEEE. V gave up 2 bases and J gave up 6 bases, with 11 bases separating them. CDR3 size: 13 residues. The CDR3 loop reads CASSFLGGDGYTF. CDR3 DNA sequence: TGTGCCAGCAGCTTCTTAGGCGGGGATGGCTACACCTTC.

The chain employs TRBV7-2 and TRBJ2-7; 12 nucleotides align to TRBD2. This CDR3 has 15 amino acids. Germline loops: CDR1 SGHTA, CDR2 FQGNSA. J gave up 2 bases and V 5 bases, and 4 bases lay outside the gene matches. Written as DNA, the CDR3 is TGTGCCAGCAGCCCACTAGCGGGGGGAGCCTACGAGCAGTACTTC. This gives the protein CASSPLAGGAYEQYF.

This chain connects TRBV27 to TRBJ2-1, with 8 bases identical to TRBD2. This CDR3 is 14 amino acids long. CDR1 and CDR2 (germline): MNHEY, SMNVEV (reference sequence). The J segment lost 1 base and the V segment lost 6 bases, leaving 2 bases of the junction unmatched. Written as DNA, the CDR3 is TGTGCCAGCAGCGCGGGAGGTTCCTACAATGAGCAGTTCTTC. Protein sequence: CASSAGGSYNEQFF.

By share, this clone counts as large. The V call is TRBV6-4, the J call TRBJ1-4; tentative D call: TRBD1 (6 bases). This CDR3 has 14 amino acids. Germline V gene sequence: CDR1 MRHNA, CDR2 SNTAGT. V was shortened by 3 bases and J by 7 bases, with 12 bases between the two germline ends. The CDR3 spells CASSEKGGTEKLFF. As DNA, the CDR3 is TGTGCCAGCAGTGAGAAGGGGGGCACTGAAAAACTGTTTTTT.

There are a few counts of this clone. V and J are TRBV9 and TRBJ1-5; D ambiguous. Germline values: CDR1 SGDLS, CDR2 YYNGEE. V was shortened by 2 bases and J by 2 bases, with 5 bases between the two germline ends. This CDR3 contains 13 residues. CDR3 sequence: CASSVDGNQPQHF. The CDR3 nucleotides are TGTGCCAGCAGCGTTGACGGCAATCAGCCCCAGCATTTT.

The gene calls are TRBV27 and TRBJ2-3; D may be TRBD1 (6 bases). The V end lost 10 bases, the J end lost 5 bases, and 7 bases lay between the germline ends. CDR3 length: 10 amino acids. The germline gives CDR1 MNHEY, CDR2 SMNVEV (reference sequence). The chain's CDR3 is CATRGDTQYF. In nucleotides, the CDR3 is TGTGCCACCAGGGGAGATACGCAGTATTTT.

V is TRBV6-4 and J is TRBJ2-2; 7 nucleotides match TRBD1. The CDR3 runs 16 residues. Germline CDR1 and CDR2: MRHNA and SNTAGT. J was trimmed by 2 bases and V by 0 bases; bases with no gene match: 3. This chain's CDR3 is CASSDSDRSNTGELFF. The CDR3, as DNA: TGTGCCAGCAGTGACTCGGACAGGTCTAACACCGGGGAGCTGTTTTTT.

The CDR3 region has the DNA TGCGCCAGCAGCCAAGGGACAGGGGGAACCTACGAGCAGTACTTC. It is translated as CASSQGTGGTYEQYF. The chain uses TRBV4-3 and TRBJ2-7; 10 bases line up with TRBD1. CDR1 is LGHNA and CDR2 is YSLEER in the germline V gene. The CDR3 loop spans 15 amino acids. The J segment lost 2 bases and the V segment lost 1 base, leaving 2 bases of the junction unmatched.

The CDR3 sequence: CASSVGLAGGSGELFF. The CDR3 DNA reads TGTGCCAGCAGCGTAGGACTAGCGGGAGGCTCCGGGGAGCTGTTTTTT. This chain connects TRBV27 to TRBJ2-2; TRBD2 matches 14 bases. V gave up 6 bases and J gave up 6 bases; unmatched junction bases: 6. The length of the CDR3 is 16 residues. Germline CDR1 MNHEY, CDR2 SMNVEV (reference sequence).

The rearrangement links TRBV28 to TRBJ2-7; D uncertain. Germline values: CDR1 MDHEN, CDR2 SYDVKM. Trimming left V 8 bases short and J 0 bases short, with 5 bases between. The CDR3 totals 11 residues. Here the CDR3 reads CASEDSYEQYF. The CDR3 DNA reads as TGTGCCAGCGAAGACTCCTACGAGCAGTACTTC. The whole variable domain, filled in from reference TRBV28 and TRBJ2-7, reads DVKVTQSSRYLVKRTGEKVFLECVQDMDHENMFWYRQDPGLGLRLIYFSYDVKMKEKGDIPEGYSVSREKKERFSLILESASTNQTSMYLCASEDSYEQYFGPGTRLTVT.

As concerns this clone: Other DNA sequences from this sample encode an identical CDR3 as well. This chain connects TRBV5-6 to TRBJ2-2; TRBD2 matches at 9 bases. The CDR3 is made up of 15 amino acids. Germline CDR1 is SGHDT and CDR2 is YYEEEE. The V segment lost 0 bases and the J segment 5 bases; nucleotides outside the gene matches: 2. Here the CDR3 reads CASSLGLAGTGELFF. The CDR3 nucleotides are TGTGCCAGCAGCTTGGGTCTAGCGGGAACCGGGGAGCTGTTTTTT.

The sample holds a few counts of this clone. The rearrangement links TRBV9 to TRBJ2-1; the D gene could be TRBD1 or TRBD2 (6 bases each). This CDR3 region has 13 residues. Germline V gene data show CDR1 as SGDLS and CDR2 as YYNGEE. V shed 0 bases and J shed 8 bases, with 9 bases lying between them. The chain's CDR3 is CASSVGGADEQFF. The CDR3 DNA is TGTGCCAGCAGCGTAGGGGGGGCCGATGAGCAGTTCTTC.

The chain uses TRBV27 and TRBJ1-6, with TRBD1 as a possible D gene (5 bases). Germline V gives CDR1 MNHEY, CDR2 SMNVEV (reference sequence). This CDR3 has 14 residues. V was cut by 0 bases and J by 11 bases, with 11 bases left in between. This chain's CDR3 is CASSLSQGGPPLHF. CDR3 nucleotides: TGTGCCAGCAGTTTATCTCAGGGAGGCCCACCCCTCCACTTT.

This clone was counted a few times. Here the CDR3 DNA reads TGTGCCAGCAGTGACTCTCCCGAGGGGGAGCAGTACTTC. Translated, it gives CASSDSPEGEQYF. The J gene is TRBJ2-7, the V gene TRBV6-4, with D perhaps TRBD1 or TRBD2 (5 bases each). Trimming took 0 bases from V and 7 from J, leaving 10 bases between them. The CDR3 has 13 residues. The germline gives CDR1 MRHNA, CDR2 SNTAGT.

V and J are TRBV5-4 and TRBJ2-2; tentative D call: TRBD1 (5 bases). Germline V gene sequence: CDR1 SGHNT, CDR2 YYREEE (reference sequence). Trimming shortened V by 0 bases and J by 6 bases, and 12 bases separated the two germline ends. This CDR3 region has 15 residues. CDR3 coding DNA: TGTGCCAGCAGCTTGGGGGCAGGGCCTTCCGGGGAGCTGTTTTTT. Its translation is CASSLGAGPSGELFF.

This chain joins TRBV27 and TRBJ2-3, with 7 positions matching TRBD1. The CDR3 has 15 amino acids. Unmatched junction bases numbered 5, after V lost 5 bases and J lost 0 bases. Germline CDR1 and CDR2: MNHEY and SMNVEV (reference sequence). Here the CDR3 DNA reads TGTGCCAGCAGTACAGGGACAGTTAGCACAGATACGCAGTATTTT. Its translation is CASSTGTVSTDTQYF.